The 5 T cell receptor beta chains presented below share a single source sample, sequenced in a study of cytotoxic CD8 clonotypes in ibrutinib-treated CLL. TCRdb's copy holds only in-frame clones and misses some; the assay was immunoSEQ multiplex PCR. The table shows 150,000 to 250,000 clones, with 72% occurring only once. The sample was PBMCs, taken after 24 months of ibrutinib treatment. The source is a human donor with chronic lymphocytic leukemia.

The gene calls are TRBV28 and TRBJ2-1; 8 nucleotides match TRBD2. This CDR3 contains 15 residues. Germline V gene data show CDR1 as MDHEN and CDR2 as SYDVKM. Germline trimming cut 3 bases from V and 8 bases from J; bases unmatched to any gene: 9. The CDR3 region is CASSFQSGSLDEQFF. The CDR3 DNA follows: TGTGCCAGCAGTTTTCAGAGCGGGAGTTTGGATGAGCAGTTCTTC. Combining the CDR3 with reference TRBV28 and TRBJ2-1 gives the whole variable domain DVKVTQSSRYLVKRTGEKVFLECVQDMDHENMFWYRQDPGLGLRLIYFSYDVKMKEKGDIPEGYSVSREKKERFSLILESASTNQTSMYLCASSFQSGSLDEQFFGPGTRLTVL.

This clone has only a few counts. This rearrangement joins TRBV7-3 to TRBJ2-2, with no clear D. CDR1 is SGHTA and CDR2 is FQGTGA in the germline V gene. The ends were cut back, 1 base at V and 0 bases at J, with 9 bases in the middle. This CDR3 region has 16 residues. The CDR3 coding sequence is TGTGCCAGCAGCTTAAGTCCAGGCCCGAACACCGGGGAGCTGTTTTTT. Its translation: CASSLSPGPNTGELFF.

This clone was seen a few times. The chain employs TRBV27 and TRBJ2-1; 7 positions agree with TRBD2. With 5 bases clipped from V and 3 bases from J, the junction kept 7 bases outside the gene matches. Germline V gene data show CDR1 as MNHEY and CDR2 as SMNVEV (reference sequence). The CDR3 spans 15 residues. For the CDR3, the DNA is TGTGCCAGCAGTCGACCGGGACTAAGCTACAATGAGCAGTTCTTC. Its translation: CASSRPGLSYNEQFF.

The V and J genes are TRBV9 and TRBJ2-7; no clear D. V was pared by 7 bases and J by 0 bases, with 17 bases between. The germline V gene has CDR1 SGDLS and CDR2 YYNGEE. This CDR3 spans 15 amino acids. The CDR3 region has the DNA TGTGCCAGCGGGAAGGGTTCGGGCAACTCCTACGAGCAGTACTTC. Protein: CASGKGSGNSYEQYF.

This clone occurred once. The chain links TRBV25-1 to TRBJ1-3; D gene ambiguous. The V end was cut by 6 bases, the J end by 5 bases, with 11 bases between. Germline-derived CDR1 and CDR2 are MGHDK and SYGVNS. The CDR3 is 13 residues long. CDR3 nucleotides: TGTGCCAGCAGCGATTGGACCCGAAACACCATATATTTT. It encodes CASSDWTRNTIYF.